Included here is one TCR beta chain sequence, with context. Its antigen is not identified. The CDR3 is 14 residues long. The V gene's germline CDR1 is SEHNR and CDR2 FQNEAQ (reference sequence). The V gene end was trimmed by 5 bases and the J gene end by 5 bases; junction bases not matched to a gene: 7. This sample is drawn from a study of cytomegalovirus exposure and HLA in healthy donors. Across the whole study: The approximately 110 validation repertoires, a later analysis reported, used the same platform as the approximately 670 repertoires from the first cohort.

Study findings and constraints: The authors listed over 150 TCR beta chains as cytomegalovirus-associated.

The assay was immunoSEQ multiplex PCR, and TCRdb's table has in-frame clones only and misses some. The sample holds more than 130,000 clones, 70% to 90% seen once. The receptor comes from a woman aged 18-35 years in good health and CMV-seropositive. The chain couples TRBV7-9 to TRBJ1-1; 8 positions agree with TRBD1. Sequencing was done on a sample of PBMCs. DNA for the CDR3: TGTGCCAGCAGCCCCCAGGGGGCTAGTACTGAAGCTTTCTTT. As protein: CASSPQGASTEAFF.